One sample yielded the 5 T cell receptor beta chains listed below, sequenced in a study of cytomegalovirus exposure and HLA in healthy donors. TCRdb's copy holds only in-frame clones and misses some; the assay was immunoSEQ multiplex PCR. The sample includes 120,000 or so clones, over 75% of them seen just once. The sequenced material came from PBMCs. These receptors came from a woman aged 25 to 39 in good health and CMV-seropositive.

J is TRBJ1-2 and V is TRBV12-5; possible D gene TRBD1, 5 bases. The CDR3 totals 13 residues. Between the trimmed V and J ends, which lost 9 bases and 4 bases, there was a span of 15 bases. Germline CDR1 reads LGHNT; CDR2 reads FRNRAP. CDR3 in amino acids: CASGGRLSYGYTF. As DNA, the CDR3 is TGTGCTAGCGGGGGTCGCCTTAGCTATGGCTACACCTTC.

The sample holds a few counts of this clone. The rearrangement links TRBV9 to TRBJ2-2, with TRBD1 matching over 9 bases. With V trimmed by 3 bases and J by 6 bases, 0 bases remained unmatched. This CDR3 has 13 residues. Germline assignment: CDR1 SGDLS and CDR2 YYNGEE. CDR3 DNA sequence: TGTGCCAGCAGCGGGACAGGGGCCGGGGAGCTGTTTTTT. This codes for CASSGTGAGELFF.

V is TRBV30 and J is TRBJ2-5; 10 bases agree with TRBD1. Germline values: CDR1 GTSNPN, CDR2 SVGIG (reference sequence). The CDR3 runs 14 residues. Trimming removed 3 bases from V and 7 bases from J; junction bases left unmatched: 8. The CDR3 bases are TGTGCCTGGAGGAAGGGAGGACAGGGGGGGACCCAGTACTTC. Translation gives CAWRKGGQGGTQYF.

The chain combines TRBV7-2 with TRBJ2-1, with D possibly being TRBD2 (7 bases). V lost 5 bases, J lost 8 bases, and 22 bases lay in between. The CDR3 is made up of 16 amino acids. Germline V gene lookup returns CDR1 SGHTA and CDR2 FQGNSA. The CDR3 bases are TGTGCCAGCAGCCCCCGGCGTCGGGGGGCTGACGATGAGCAGTTCTTC. Translation: CASSPRRRGADDEQFF.

Turning to this clone: Other DNA sequences in the sample encode the same CDR3. This chain links TRBV5-1 with TRBJ2-1; D may be TRBD1 (6 bases). Germline values: CDR1 SGHRS, CDR2 YFSETQ. The CDR3 sequence is 11 residues long. V was cut by 4 bases and J by 10 bases, with 9 bases left in between. CDR3 in DNA: TGCGCCAGCAGCCCGGACAGCGAGCAGTTCTTC. Amino acids: CASSPDSEQFF.